This is a list of T cell receptor beta chains from one sample in a study of blood T cell repertoires in COVID-19. Only in-frame clones appear in the TCRdb table, and some are missing; sequencing was by immunoSEQ multiplex PCR. In the table there are tens of thousands of clones, around 74% of which are singletons. What was sequenced was peripheral blood. All receptors come from a human donor in a cohort sampled during active COVID-19. The CDR3 runs from the conserved cysteine through the conserved F or W. Each record gives: J gene, D gene, CDR3 length, V gene, clone size, CDR3 protein, CDR3 DNA. D genes are given only for firm matches. Not all rows give a size; the values are once, few, many and, for expanded clones, a class.

j_gene: TRBJ1-2
d_gene: TRBD1
len: 14
v_gene: TRBV5-1
abundance: -
CDR3aa: CASRDPGQSYGYTF
CDR3nt: TGCGCCAGCAGGGATCCGGGACAGAGCTATGGCTACACCTTC

j_gene: TRBJ1-6
d_gene: -
len: 17
v_gene: TRBV5-6
abundance: -
CDR3aa: CASSLVQGATFDSPLHF
CDR3nt: TGTGCCAGCAGCTTGGTTCAGGGCGCAACTTTTGACTCGCCCCTCCACTTT

j_gene: TRBJ1-2
d_gene: TRBD1
len: 13
v_gene: TRBV7-2
abundance: few
CDR3aa: CASSWTGFDGYTF
CDR3nt: TGTGCCAGCAGCTGGACAGGGTTCGATGGCTACACCTTC

j_gene: TRBJ1-2
d_gene: -
len: 13
v_gene: TRBV20-1
abundance: -
CDR3aa: CSASPQGLYGYTF
CDR3nt: TGCAGTGCTAGTCCCCAGGGTTTATATGGCTACACCTTC

j_gene: TRBJ2-3
d_gene: TRBD2
len: 16
v_gene: TRBV11-3
abundance: -
CDR3aa: CASSDDLAGRPDTQYF
CDR3nt: TGTGCCAGCAGCGACGACCTAGCGGGGAGGCCGGATACGCAGTATTTT

j_gene: TRBJ2-7
d_gene: -
len: 15
v_gene: TRBV6-6
abundance: once
CDR3aa: CASSYPPASIYEQYF
CDR3nt: TGTGCCAGCAGTTACCCCCCCGCTAGTATATACGAGCAGTACTTC

j_gene: TRBJ2-3
d_gene: -
len: 18
v_gene: TRBV5-6
abundance: few
CDR3aa: CASSPRLFWSPSTDTQYF
CDR3nt: TGTGCCAGCAGCCCCCGGTTGTTCTGGTCTCCTAGCACAGATACGCAGTATTTT

j_gene: TRBJ2-5
d_gene: -
len: 14
v_gene: TRBV5-1
abundance: -
CDR3aa: CASSFGEYQETQYF
CDR3nt: TGCGCCAGCAGCTTTGGGGAGTACCAAGAGACCCAGTACTTC

j_gene: TRBJ2-5
d_gene: TRBD2
len: 14
v_gene: TRBV27
abundance: -
CDR3aa: CASPSSGGGETQYF
CDR3nt: TGTGCCAGCCCAAGTAGCGGGGGGGGAGAGACCCAGTACTTC

j_gene: TRBJ2-3
d_gene: TRBD2
len: 16
v_gene: TRBV19
abundance: -
CDR3aa: CASTPYSGGVTDTQYF
CDR3nt: TGTGCCAGTACCCCTTATAGCGGGGGGGTTACAGATACGCAGTATTTT

j_gene: TRBJ1-2
d_gene: -
len: 13
v_gene: TRBV18
abundance: -
CDR3aa: CASSPAQGYGYTF
CDR3nt: TGTGCCAGCTCACCGGCCCAGGGCTATGGCTACACCTTC

j_gene: TRBJ1-2
d_gene: TRBD1
len: 17
v_gene: TRBV28
abundance: -
CDR3aa: CASSSAGTGGRGYGYTF
CDR3nt: TGTGCCAGCAGTTCCGCTGGGACAGGGGGTCGGGGCTATGGCTACACCTTC

j_gene: TRBJ2-7
d_gene: -
len: 15
v_gene: TRBV11-2
abundance: -
CDR3aa: CASSLEWGLNYEQYF
CDR3nt: TGTGCCAGCAGCTTAGAGTGGGGGCTCAACTACGAGCAGTACTTC